This T cell receptor (beta chain) was sequenced for a study of cytomegalovirus exposure and HLA in healthy donors. Study-level information: As released early, the data held roughly 85 million unique TCRs from HLA-typed donors. Study-wide points: Follow-up analysis found HLA locus-dependent TCR association rates, highest for DRB1 and lowest for HLA-C. Owing to their indistinguishability, certain V segments, notably TRBV6-2 and TRBV6-3, were excluded.

Per the germline V gene, CDR1 is SGDLS and CDR2 is YYNGEE. This CDR3 is built from 14 residues. V lost 3 bases and J 3 bases, leaving 10 bases between the germline ends. The PCR employed 60 Vbeta primers together with 13 Jbeta primers. Using immunoSEQ multiplex PCR, the repertoire was profiled, and TCRdb retains in-frame clones only, with some absent. The table has around 99,000 clones, roughly 80% seen once. In its sample, this clone was seen a few times. Its antigen is still unknown. The chain is built from TRBV9 and TRBJ1-5; D may be TRBD1 (6 bases). This clonotype was sampled from a man aged 50-59 years in good health and CMV-seropositive. Sequenced input: PBMCs. CDR3 sequence: CASSGTAHNQPQHF. The CDR3 DNA reads as TGTGCCAGCAGCGGGACAGCTCACAATCAGCCCCAGCATTTT.